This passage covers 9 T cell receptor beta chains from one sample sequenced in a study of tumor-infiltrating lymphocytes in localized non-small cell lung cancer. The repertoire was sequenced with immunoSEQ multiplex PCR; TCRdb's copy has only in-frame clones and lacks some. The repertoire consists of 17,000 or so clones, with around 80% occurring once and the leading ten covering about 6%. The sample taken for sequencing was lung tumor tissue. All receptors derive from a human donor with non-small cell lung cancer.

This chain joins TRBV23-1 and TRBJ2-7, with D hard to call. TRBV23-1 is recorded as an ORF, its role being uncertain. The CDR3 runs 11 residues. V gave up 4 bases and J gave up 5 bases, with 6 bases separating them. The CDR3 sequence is CASSRSDEQYF. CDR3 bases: TGCGCCAGCAGTCGATCGGACGAGCAGTACTTC.

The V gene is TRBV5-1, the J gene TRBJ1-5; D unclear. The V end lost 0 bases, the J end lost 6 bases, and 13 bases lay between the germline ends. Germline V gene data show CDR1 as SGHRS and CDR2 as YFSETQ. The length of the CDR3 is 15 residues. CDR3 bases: TGCGCCAGCAGCTTGGGCGTGGGTGCGAGTCAGCCCCAGCATTTT. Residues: CASSLGVGASQPQHF.

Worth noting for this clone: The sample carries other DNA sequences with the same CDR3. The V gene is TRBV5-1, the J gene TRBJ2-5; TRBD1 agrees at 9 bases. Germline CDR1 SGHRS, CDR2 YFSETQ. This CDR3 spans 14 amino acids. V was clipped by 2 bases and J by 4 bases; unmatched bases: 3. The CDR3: CASSFGQGRETQYF. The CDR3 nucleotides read TGCGCCAGCAGCTTCGGACAGGGGCGAGAGACCCAGTACTTC. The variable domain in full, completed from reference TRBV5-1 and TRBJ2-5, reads KAGVTQTPRYLIKTRGQQVTLSCSPISGHRSVSWYQQTPGQGLQFLFEYFSETQRNKGNFPGRFSGRQFSNSRSEMNVSTLELGDSALYLCASSFGQGRETQYFGPGTRLLVL.

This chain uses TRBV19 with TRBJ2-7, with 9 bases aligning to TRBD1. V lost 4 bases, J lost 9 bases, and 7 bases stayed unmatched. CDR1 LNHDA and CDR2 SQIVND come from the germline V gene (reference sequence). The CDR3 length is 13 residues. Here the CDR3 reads CASSTRQGVAQYF. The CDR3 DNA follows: TGTGCCAGTAGTACCCGACAGGGGGTGGCGCAGTACTTC.

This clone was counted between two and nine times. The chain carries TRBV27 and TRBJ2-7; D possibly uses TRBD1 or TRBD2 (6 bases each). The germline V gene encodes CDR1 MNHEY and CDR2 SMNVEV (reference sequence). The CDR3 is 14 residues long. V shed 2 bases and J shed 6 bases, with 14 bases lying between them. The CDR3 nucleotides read TGTGCCAGCAGTTTAAGCCAGGGGACTCCCGAGCAGTACTTC. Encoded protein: CASSLSQGTPEQYF.

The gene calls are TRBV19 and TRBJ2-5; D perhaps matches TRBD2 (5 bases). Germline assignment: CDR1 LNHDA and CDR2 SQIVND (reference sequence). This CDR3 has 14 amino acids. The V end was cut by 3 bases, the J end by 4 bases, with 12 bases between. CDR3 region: CASSIMGSSETQYF. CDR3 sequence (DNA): TGTGCCAGTAGTATCATGGGGAGCTCAGAGACCCAGTACTTC.

The CDR3 is CASSINDRGDYNEQFF. The CDR3 DNA sequence: TGTGCCAGCTCTATTAACGACAGGGGTGATTACAATGAGCAGTTCTTC. This chain links TRBV18 with TRBJ2-1, with 8 bases fitting TRBD1. Looked up from germline, CDR1 is KGHSH and CDR2 is LQKENI. This CDR3 contains 16 residues. Losses at the gene ends were 6 bases for V and 4 bases for J; bases not matched to a gene: 11.

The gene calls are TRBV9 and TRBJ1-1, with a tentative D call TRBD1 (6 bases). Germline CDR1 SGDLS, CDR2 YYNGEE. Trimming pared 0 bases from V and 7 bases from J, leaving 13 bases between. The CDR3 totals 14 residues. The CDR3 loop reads CASSVAGGHGEAFF. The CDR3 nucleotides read TGTGCCAGCAGCGTAGCTGGGGGGCACGGTGAAGCTTTCTTT.

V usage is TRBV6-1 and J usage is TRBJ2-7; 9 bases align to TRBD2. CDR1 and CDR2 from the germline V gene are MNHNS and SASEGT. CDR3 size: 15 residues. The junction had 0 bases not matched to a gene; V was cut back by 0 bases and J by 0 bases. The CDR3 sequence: CASSEASGSSYEQYF. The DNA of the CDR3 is TGTGCCAGCAGTGAAGCTAGCGGGAGCTCCTACGAGCAGTACTTC.